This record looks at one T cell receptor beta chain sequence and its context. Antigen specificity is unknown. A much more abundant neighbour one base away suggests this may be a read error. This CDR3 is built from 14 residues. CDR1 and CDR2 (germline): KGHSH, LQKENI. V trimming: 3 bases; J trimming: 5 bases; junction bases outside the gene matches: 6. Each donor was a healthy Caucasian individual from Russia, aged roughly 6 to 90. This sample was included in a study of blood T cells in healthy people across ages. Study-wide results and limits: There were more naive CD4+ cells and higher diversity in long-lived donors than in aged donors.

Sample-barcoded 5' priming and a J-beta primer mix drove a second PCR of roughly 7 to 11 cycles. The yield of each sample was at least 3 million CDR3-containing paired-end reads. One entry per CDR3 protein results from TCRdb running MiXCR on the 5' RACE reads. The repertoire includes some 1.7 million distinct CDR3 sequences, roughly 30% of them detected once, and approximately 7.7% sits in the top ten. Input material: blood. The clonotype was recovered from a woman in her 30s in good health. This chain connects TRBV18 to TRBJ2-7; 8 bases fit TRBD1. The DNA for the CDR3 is TGTGCCAGCTCACCGGACAGGGATTCCCACGAGCAGTACTTC. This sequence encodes CASSPDRDSHEQYF. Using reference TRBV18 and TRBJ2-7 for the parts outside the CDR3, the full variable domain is NAGVMQNPRHLVRRRGQEARLRCSPMKGHSHVYWYRQLPEEGLKFMVYLQKENIIDESGMPKERFSAEFPKEGPSILRIQQVVRGDSAAYFCASSPDRDSHEQYFGPGTRLTVT.